Included here is one T cell receptor beta chain sequence, with context. Its antigen is unknown. Data came from immunoSEQ multiplex PCR; TCRdb stores just in-frame clones and leaves some out. The table lists 55,000 to 70,000 clones, around 86% of them singletons. The data were obtained in a study of OX40 agonist ivuxolimab in advanced cancers. With autoimmune disease history or systemic immunosuppression, patients were excluded. General study points: Expanded peripheral T-cell antigen specificity went undetermined.

This sequence was found in an adult with an advanced solid tumor such as melanoma, head and neck, liver or kidney cancer. The sequences come from CD4+ or CD8+ T cells sorted from blood, collected in a trial of the OX40 agonist ivuxolimab.

For the CDR3, the DNA is TGTGCCAGCAGCCCTTCAAACGGGGGGGCTAATGAAAAACTGTTTTTT. Amino acid sequence: CASSPSNGGANEKLFF. The chain joins TRBV7-8 to TRBJ1-4; D perhaps matches TRBD1 (5 bases). This CDR3 comprises 16 residues. V lost 5 bases and J 3 bases, leaving 16 bases between the germline ends. Germline V gene data show CDR1 as SGHVS and CDR2 as FQNEAQ.